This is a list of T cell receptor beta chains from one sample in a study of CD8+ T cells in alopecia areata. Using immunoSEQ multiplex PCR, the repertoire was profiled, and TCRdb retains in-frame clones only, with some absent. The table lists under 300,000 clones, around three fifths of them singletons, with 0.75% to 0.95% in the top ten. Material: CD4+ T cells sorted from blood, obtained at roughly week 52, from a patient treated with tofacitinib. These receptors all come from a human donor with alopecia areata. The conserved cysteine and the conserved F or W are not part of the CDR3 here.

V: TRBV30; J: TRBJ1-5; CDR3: AWRRDGPQH
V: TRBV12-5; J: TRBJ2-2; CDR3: ASGQMGQGTGELF
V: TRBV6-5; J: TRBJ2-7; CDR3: ASRTTGRNEQY
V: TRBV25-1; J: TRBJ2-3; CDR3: ASSEVSGGADTQY
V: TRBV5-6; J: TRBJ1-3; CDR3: ASSLQQDLYTIY
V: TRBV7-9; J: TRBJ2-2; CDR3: ASRKVNTGELF
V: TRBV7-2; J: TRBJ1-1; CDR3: ASSLNRAGGEAF
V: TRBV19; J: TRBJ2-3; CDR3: ASSIERGPDTQY
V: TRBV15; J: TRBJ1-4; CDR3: ATSRPDAGEKLF
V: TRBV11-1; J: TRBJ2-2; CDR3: ASSQGDTGELF
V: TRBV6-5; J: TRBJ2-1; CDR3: ASSYSTNEQF
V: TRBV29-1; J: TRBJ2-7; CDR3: SVKQGPYEQY
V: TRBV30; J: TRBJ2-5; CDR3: AWSVQTGAQETQY
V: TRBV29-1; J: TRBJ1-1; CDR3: SVVVQMNTEAF
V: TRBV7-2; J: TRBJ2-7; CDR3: ASSLIAYEQY
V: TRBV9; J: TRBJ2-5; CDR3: ASSSTSGGQETQY
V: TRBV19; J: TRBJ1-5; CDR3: ASRQGPGNQPQH
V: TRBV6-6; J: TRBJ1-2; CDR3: ASSLDSSYGYT
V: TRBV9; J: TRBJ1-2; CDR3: ASSPRQGEHYGYT
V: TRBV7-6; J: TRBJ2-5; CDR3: ASSYGSLQETQY
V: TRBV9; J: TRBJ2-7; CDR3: ASSVGISGEQY
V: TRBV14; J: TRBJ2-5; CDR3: ASSQGRETQY
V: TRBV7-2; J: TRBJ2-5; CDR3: ASSLLQGAGETQY
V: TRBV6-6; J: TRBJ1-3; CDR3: ASIEGLLGTIY
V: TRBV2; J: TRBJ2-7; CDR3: ASRDTSFHEQY
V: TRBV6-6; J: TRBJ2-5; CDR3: ASLRKNRRQETQY
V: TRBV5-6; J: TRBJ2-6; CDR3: ASSFPGQDSGANVLT
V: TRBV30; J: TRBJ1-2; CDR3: AWSVREGYGYT
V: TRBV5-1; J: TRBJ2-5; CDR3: ASSLNPTAQETQY
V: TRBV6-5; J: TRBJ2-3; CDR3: ASSYSTGSTDTQY
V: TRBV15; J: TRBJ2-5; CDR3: ATSGRGVETQY
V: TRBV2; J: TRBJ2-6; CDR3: ASSPPPVKVLT
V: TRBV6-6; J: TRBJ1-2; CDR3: ASRDGNYGYT
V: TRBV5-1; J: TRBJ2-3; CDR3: ASSQPGQGTDTQY
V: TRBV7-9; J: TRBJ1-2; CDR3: ASSLGNLSGYT
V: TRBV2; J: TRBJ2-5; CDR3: ASSLGARETQY
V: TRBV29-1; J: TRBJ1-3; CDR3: SVKRWQGPGNTIY
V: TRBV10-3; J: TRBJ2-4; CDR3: AISESTGINIQY
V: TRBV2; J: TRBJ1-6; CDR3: ASSVGSNSPLH
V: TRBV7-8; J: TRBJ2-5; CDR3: ASSSLAEETQY
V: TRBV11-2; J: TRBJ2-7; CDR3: ASSLTSGGFSYEQY
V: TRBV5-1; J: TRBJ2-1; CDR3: ASRVTGPSEQF
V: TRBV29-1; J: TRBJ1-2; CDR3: SVTTRGMGGYT
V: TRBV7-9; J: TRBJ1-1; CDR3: ASSSYSGFSGF
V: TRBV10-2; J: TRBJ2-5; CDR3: ASSPGLDQETQY
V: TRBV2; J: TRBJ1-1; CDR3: ASHPTGRTEAF
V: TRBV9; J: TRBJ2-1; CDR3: ASSASRPSGGPRYNEQF
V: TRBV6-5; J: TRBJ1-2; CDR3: ASRRTAMGNYGYT
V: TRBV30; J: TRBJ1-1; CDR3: AWSAEDTEAF
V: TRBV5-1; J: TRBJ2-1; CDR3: ASSLALAGGNEQF
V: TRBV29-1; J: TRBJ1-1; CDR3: SVEGISGAF
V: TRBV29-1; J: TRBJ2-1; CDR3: SVEEVGGYDEQF
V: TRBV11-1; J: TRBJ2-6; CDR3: ASRRGRSAGANVLT
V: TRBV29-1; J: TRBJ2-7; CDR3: SVDGVGGNPMEQY
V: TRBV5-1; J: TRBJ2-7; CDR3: ASSRTGTGGYEQY
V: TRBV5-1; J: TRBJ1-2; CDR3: ASSSPGQGMYQGGYT
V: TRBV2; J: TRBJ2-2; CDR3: ASSEQLNTGELF
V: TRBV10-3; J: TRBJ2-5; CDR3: AISPSGGEETQY
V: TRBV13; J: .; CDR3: ASSLEGREQY